The 23 T cell receptor beta chains below were found in one sample sequenced in a study of T cell changes during pregnancy in multiple sclerosis. Here immunoSEQ multiplex PCR was the method, and the copy in TCRdb shows in-frame clones only, minus some. The table lists approximately 37,000 clones, less than 95% of them singletons, with 1.7% in the top ten. This material consisted of peripheral blood, taken in the third trimester of pregnancy. All receptors come from a female donor with multiple sclerosis, enrolled in a pregnancy study.

The chain joins TRBV7-2 to TRBJ2-5; 7 nucleotides line up with TRBD1. This CDR3 is 14 amino acids long. V lost 2 bases and J lost 5; bases outside the gene matches: 5. The germline gives CDR1 SGHTA, CDR2 FQGNSA. CDR3 in DNA: TGTGCCAGCAGCTTAACGACAGGGAAGGAGACCCAGTACTTC. It yields the protein CASSLTTGKETQYF. The whole variable domain, remainder taken from reference TRBV7-2 and TRBJ2-5, is GAGVSQSPSNKVTEKGKDVELRCDPISGHTALYWYRQSLGQGLEFLIYFQGNSAPDKSGLPSDRFSAERTGGSVSTLTIQRTQQEDSAVYLCASSLTTGKETQYFGPGTRLLVL.

DNA for the CDR3: TGTGCCAGCAGCTTAAACGGGAGGGCCATCGATGAGCAGTTCTTC. Its translation is CASSLNGRAIDEQFF. This chain uses TRBV7-3 with TRBJ2-1, with TRBD2 matching 8 bases. The CDR3 has 15 amino acids. Germline assignment: CDR1 SGHTA and CDR2 FQGTGA. With V trimmed by 1 base and J by 8 bases, 7 bases remained unmatched. Using reference TRBV7-3 and TRBJ2-1 for the parts outside the CDR3, the full variable domain is GAGVSQTPSNKVTEKGKYVELRCDPISGHTALYWYRQSLGQGPEFLIYFQGTGAADDSGLPNDRFFAVRPEGSVSTLKIQRTERGDSAVYLCASSLNGRAIDEQFFGPGTRLTVL.

The chain employs TRBV28 and TRBJ1-5; 7 bases are shared with TRBD1. The germline V gene has CDR1 MDHEN and CDR2 SYDVKM. The CDR3 runs 14 residues. Trimming at V came to 6 bases and at J to 6 bases, leaving 8 bases not matched to a gene. The CDR3 spells CASSSDRVGQPQHF. The CDR3 coding sequence is TGTGCCAGCAGCTCCGACAGGGTCGGTCAGCCCCAGCATTTT.

The chain carries TRBV13 and TRBJ2-3; 13 bases match TRBD2. Germline V gives CDR1 PRHDT, CDR2 FYEKMQ (reference sequence). V dropped 4 bases and J dropped 2; count of bases not matched to a gene: 9. The CDR3 runs to 18 residues. The DNA for the CDR3 is TGTGCCAGCAGCTCACGCACCGGGACTAGCGGGGCCACAGATACGCAGTATTTT. Its translation: CASSSRTGTSGATDTQYF.

The chain joins TRBV5-4 to TRBJ2-7; 8 bases line up with TRBD1. The CDR3 runs 13 residues. Germline trimming cut 4 bases from V and 2 bases from J; bases unmatched to any gene: 2. Germline V CDR1 and CDR2: SGHNT, YYREEE (reference sequence). This CDR3 reads CASSLDRAYEQYF. In DNA form, the CDR3 reads TGTGCCAGCAGCCTGGACAGGGCCTACGAGCAGTACTTC.

The chain is built from TRBV27 and TRBJ1-4; D possibly corresponds to TRBD1 (5 bases). Germline V gene data show CDR1 as MNHEY and CDR2 as SMNVEV (reference sequence). Trimming cost V 7 bases and J 7 bases, with 19 bases left between them. The CDR3 has 15 residues. In DNA, the CDR3 is TGTGCCAGCAATATGCTTGGGGCCCCAGGTGAAAAACTGTTTTTT. The encoded protein is CASNMLGAPGEKLFF.

This clone was recorded only once. The rearrangement joins TRBV5-4 to TRBJ2-1; 16 bases are shared with TRBD2. The CDR3 extends over 18 amino acids. The germline V gene has CDR1 SGHNT and CDR2 YYREEE (reference sequence). Unmatched junction bases numbered 11, after V lost 4 bases and J lost 7 bases. The CDR3 sequence is CASSPGLAGGKGGNEQFF. As DNA, the CDR3 is TGTGCCAGCAGCCCGGGACTAGCGGGAGGGAAAGGGGGTAATGAGCAGTTCTTC.

The chain carries TRBV10-2 and TRBJ2-7, with TRBD1 matching over 7 bases. There are 16 residues in the CDR3. Trimming took 4 bases from V and 0 from J; bases not matched to a gene: 9. Germline CDR1 WSHSY, CDR2 SAAADI. The CDR3: CASSGRTGLSSYEQYF. The CDR3, as DNA: TGCGCCAGCAGTGGTCGGACAGGCCTCAGCTCCTACGAGCAGTACTTC.

CDR3 DNA sequence: TGTGCCAGCAGCCAAGGTGAGGACAGGGGGCTTCAGCCCCAGCATTTT. Translated, it gives CASSQGEDRGLQPQHF. The rearrangement links TRBV4-2 to TRBJ1-5; TRBD1 agrees at 11 bases. V lost 1 base to trimming and J lost 6 bases; unmatched junction nucleotides: 5. CDR1 is LGHNA and CDR2 is YNFKEQ in the germline V gene. The CDR3 has 16 residues.

This chain links TRBV6-6 with TRBJ1-6; 8 bases line up with TRBD1. The CDR3 runs 14 residues. Germline V gene data show CDR1 as MNHNY and CDR2 as SVGAGI (reference sequence). V shed 6 bases and J 9 bases; nucleotides not matched to a gene: 7. The CDR3 bases are TGTGCCAGCAGACCCGACAGGGGTGGTTCACCCCTCCACTTT. Protein sequence: CASRPDRGGSPLHF.

The chain carries TRBV5-4 and TRBJ2-1, with a tentative D call TRBD2 (5 bases). Germline-derived CDR1 and CDR2 are SGHNT and YYREEE (reference sequence). CDR3 length: 18 residues. V was cut by 0 bases and J by 0 bases, with 16 bases left in between. The CDR3 region has the DNA TGTGCCAGCAGCTTGGCTAGCTCCTTCTCTAGCTCCTACAATGAGCAGTTCTTC. The encoded protein is CASSLASSFSSSYNEQFF.

The chain has TRBV5-4 and TRBJ1-2; D gene ambiguous. Trimming took off 1 base at V and 7 bases at J, with 11 bases between the two ends. CDR3 length equals 13 residues. Germline CDR1 SGHNT, CDR2 YYREEE (reference sequence). The CDR3 protein is CASSLSPGGGYTF. The CDR3 coding sequence is TGTGCCAGCAGCTTGTCCCCCGGCGGTGGCTACACCTTC.

The chain combines TRBV20-1 with TRBJ2-7; the D is unclear. V lost 0 bases and J 6 bases, leaving 6 bases between the germline ends. The CDR3 is made up of 11 amino acids. The germline CDR1 and CDR2 sequences are DFQATT and SNEGSKA (reference sequence). The chain's CDR3 is CSARDSFEQYF. The CDR3 nucleotides read TGCAGTGCTAGAGATAGTTTCGAGCAGTACTTC.

V and J are TRBV5-1 and TRBJ2-1, with D tentatively TRBD2 (7 bases). The V gene lost 1 base and the J gene lost 6 bases, with 11 bases spanning the gap. Germline V CDR1 and CDR2: SGHRS, YFSETQ. The CDR3 has 14 amino acids. The CDR3 nucleotides read TGCGCCAGCAGCTTGCGGGGGGCCGGCAATGAGCAGTTCTTC. Amino acids: CASSLRGAGNEQFF.

This chain connects TRBV11-3 to TRBJ1-2; possible D gene TRBD1, 6 bases. The CDR3 loop spans 15 amino acids. In germline, CDR1 is SGHNT, CDR2 YENEEA. Trimming removed 5 bases from V and 2 bases from J, with 15 bases in between. As DNA, the CDR3 is TGTGCCAGCAGCCAAACGACAGGTTACAACTATGGCTACACCTTC. Amino acids: CASSQTTGYNYGYTF.

This clone turned up a few times. V and J are TRBV2 and TRBJ1-6; D gene unclear. Germline loops: CDR1 SNHLY, CDR2 FYNNEI. V shed 4 bases and J shed 6 bases, with 10 bases lying between them. This CDR3 contains 14 residues. The CDR3: CASSVSGTNSPLHF. The CDR3 coding sequence is TGTGCCAGCAGTGTGAGCGGAACTAATTCACCCCTCCACTTT.

V and J are TRBV20-1 and TRBJ1-1; TRBD1 matches at 8 bases. V lost 5 bases to trimming and J lost 6 bases; unmatched junction nucleotides: 2. There are 11 residues in the CDR3. Germline-derived CDR1 and CDR2 are DFQATT and SNEGSKA (reference sequence). The CDR3 DNA reads as TGCAGTGCTCCGACAGGGGCTGAAGCTTTCTTT. This gives the protein CSAPTGAEAFF.

This clone was seen a few times. V usage is TRBV7-9 and J usage is TRBJ1-3; D gene ambiguous. There are 12 residues in the CDR3. V was trimmed by 2 bases and J by 4 bases, leaving 3 bases between them. The V gene's germline CDR1 is SEHNR and CDR2 FQNEAQ (reference sequence). CDR3 sequence (DNA): TGTGCCAGCAGCTTACAGGGAAACACCATATATTTT. This translates into CASSLQGNTIYF.

This clone came up once. The genes are TRBV11-3 and TRBJ1-1, with TRBD1 identical over 7 bases. With V trimmed by 5 bases and J by 0 bases, 9 bases remained unmatched. Germline CDR1 and CDR2: SGHNT and YENEEA. The CDR3 runs to 16 residues. The CDR3 sequence: CASSGRTGVMNTEAFF. The CDR3 nucleotides read TGTGCCAGCAGCGGACGGACAGGAGTCATGAACACTGAAGCTTTCTTT. Full variable domain (missing parts from reference TRBV11-3 and TRBJ1-1): EAGVVQSPRYKIIEKKQPVAFWCNPISGHNTLYWYLQNLGQGPELLIRYENEEAVDDSQLPKDRFSAERLKGVDSTLKIQPAELGDSAVYLCASSGRTGVMNTEAFFGQGTRLTVV.

The chain is built from TRBV6-5 and TRBJ2-4, with TRBD1 identical over 8 bases. From germline, CDR1 is MNHEY and CDR2 SVGAGI. This CDR3 is built from 14 residues. J was trimmed by 5 bases and V by 6 bases; bases with no gene match: 6. The CDR3 DNA follows: TGTGCCAGCAGCCTCGGGACAGGTGAAAACATTCAGTACTTC. As protein: CASSLGTGENIQYF.

The rearrangement uses TRBV9 and TRBJ2-3, with 9 bases matching TRBD1. The V and J ends lost 4 bases and 7 bases, in that order; junction bases with no gene match: 16. This CDR3 comprises 17 residues. CDR1 and CDR2 (germline): SGDLS, YYNGEE. CDR3 sequence: CASSPLRSGTGQNTQYF. In nucleotides, the CDR3 is TGTGCCAGCAGCCCCCTCCGGTCCGGGACAGGGCAAAATACGCAGTATTTT.

The V call is TRBV2, the J call TRBJ2-1, with D perhaps matching TRBD2 (6 bases). Per germline, CDR1 SNHLY and CDR2 FYNNEI. CDR3 length: 16 amino acids. V was cut by 6 bases and J by 3 bases, with 18 bases left in between. CDR3 nucleotides: TGTGCCAGCAGGCCCGCCCTGGCGGGGAACTACAATGAGCAGTTCTTC. Amino acid sequence: CASRPALAGNYNEQFF.

The DNA of the CDR3 is TGTGCCAGTAGTATAGCCCACGGGGGGCCGGTCTACGAGCAGTACTTC. Translated: CASSIAHGGPVYEQYF. The chain employs TRBV19 and TRBJ2-7, with a possible D match to TRBD2 (7 bases). Trimming left V 1 base short and J 3 bases short, with 16 bases between. The CDR3 sequence is 16 residues long. Germline loops: CDR1 LNHDA, CDR2 SQIVND (reference sequence).